The rows below give T cell receptor beta chains drawn from one sample of a study of blood T cell repertoires in COVID-19. Sequencing used immunoSEQ multiplex PCR; TCRdb keeps in-frame clones, though not all of them. The sample has approximately 140,000 clones, about 86% seen once. The sequenced material came from peripheral blood. These receptors originate from a woman between 35 and 50 years old with acute or convalescent COVID-19. Each CDR3 is given with its conserved first and last residue. D genes are given only for firm matches. Expanded clones are given a class, and other clones once, few, many or no size at all.

D gene: .; V gene: TRBV7-3; J gene: TRBJ1-1; clone size: .; CDR3 DNA: TGTGCCAGCAGCTTAACCCCCAGAACTGAAGCTTTCTTT; CDR3 protein: CASSLTPRTEAFF
D gene: TRBD1; V gene: TRBV5-1; J gene: TRBJ2-7; clone size: .; CDR3 DNA: TGCGCCAGCAGGCCTACAGGGGCCGAACCCTACGAGCAGTACTTC; CDR3 protein: CASRPTGAEPYEQYF
D gene: .; V gene: TRBV7-8; J gene: TRBJ1-5; clone size: .; CDR3 DNA: TGTGCCAGCAGCCCTCGATGGACAACCCGGACCCCTTTGAGCAATCAGCCCCAGCATTTT; CDR3 protein: CASSPRWTTRTPLSNQPQHF
D gene: TRBD1; V gene: TRBV4-3; J gene: TRBJ2-1; clone size: .; CDR3 DNA: TGCGCCAGCAGCCAATACGGGACAGCGAGCTCCTACAATGAGCAGTTCTTC; CDR3 protein: CASSQYGTASSYNEQFF
D gene: .; V gene: TRBV11-2; J gene: TRBJ1-1; clone size: .; CDR3 DNA: TGTGCCAGCGCCAAAGAGAGGGTGGGGAACACTGAAGCTTTCTTT; CDR3 protein: CASAKERVGNTEAFF
D gene: .; V gene: TRBV7-3; J gene: TRBJ2-1; clone size: .; CDR3 DNA: TGTGCCAGCAGCTTAAGCCTAGCGAATTCGGATGAGCAGTTCTTC; CDR3 protein: CASSLSLANSDEQFF
D gene: TRBD1; V gene: TRBV11-2; J gene: TRBJ1-2; clone size: .; CDR3 DNA: TGTGCCAGCACCCCGACAGGGTTGGATGGCTACACCTTC; CDR3 protein: CASTPTGLDGYTF
D gene: TRBD2; V gene: TRBV10-3; J gene: TRBJ2-5; clone size: .; CDR3 DNA: TGTGCCATCAGTGAGTCGTCCGGGAGGGGGAAAGAGACCCAGTACTTC; CDR3 protein: CAISESSGRGKETQYF
D gene: TRBD1; V gene: TRBV12-3/TRBV12-4; J gene: TRBJ2-5; clone size: .; CDR3 DNA: TGTGCCAGCAGTCCAGGGGGCGGCGAGACCCAGTACTTC; CDR3 protein: CASSPGGGETQYF
D gene: .; V gene: TRBV6-2/TRBV6-3; J gene: TRBJ1-2; clone size: .; CDR3 DNA: TGTGCCAGCAGCCACCGACAGTTTTCCAACTATGGCTACACCTTC; CDR3 protein: CASSHRQFSNYGYTF
D gene: .; V gene: TRBV4-3; J gene: TRBJ2-3; clone size: .; CDR3 DNA: TGCGCCAGCAGCGAGGAGGGGTACACAGATACGCAGTATTTT; CDR3 protein: CASSEEGYTDTQYF
D gene: .; V gene: TRBV2; J gene: TRBJ1-2; clone size: .; CDR3 DNA: TGTGCCAGCAGTGGTGAAGTCGGTTACTACACCTTC; CDR3 protein: CASSGEVGYYTF
D gene: TRBD2; V gene: TRBV5-1; J gene: TRBJ2-3; clone size: .; CDR3 DNA: TGCGCCAGCAGCGCGGGGGGGATGAGTTATACGCAGTATTTT; CDR3 protein: CASSAGGMSYTQYF
D gene: .; V gene: TRBV6-5; J gene: TRBJ2-3; clone size: .; CDR3 DNA: TGTGCCAGCAGTTACATAGGGGGTTCGCAGTATTTT; CDR3 protein: CASSYIGGSQYF
D gene: .; V gene: TRBV27; J gene: TRBJ2-7; clone size: .; CDR3 DNA: TGTGCCAGCAGTGGGGCGGGGCCAGGGTTTGGCGAGCAGTACTTC; CDR3 protein: CASSGAGPGFGEQYF
D gene: .; V gene: TRBV3-1/TRBV3-2; J gene: TRBJ1-2; clone size: once; CDR3 DNA: TGTGCCAGCAGCCAAGGTGCAGGAAAGGGCTACACCTTC; CDR3 protein: CASSQGAGKGYTF
D gene: .; V gene: TRBV11-2; J gene: TRBJ1-3; clone size: .; CDR3 DNA: TGTGCCAGCAGCACCGCCGGGGGGCTCGCTGGAAACACCATATATTTT; CDR3 protein: CASSTAGGLAGNTIYF
D gene: TRBD1; V gene: TRBV10-3; J gene: TRBJ2-7; clone size: .; CDR3 DNA: TGTGCCATCAGTCGGGGGGACAGGGGGTCCTACGAGCAGTACTTC; CDR3 protein: CAISRGDRGSYEQYF
D gene: TRBD1; V gene: TRBV7-2; J gene: TRBJ1-2; clone size: .; CDR3 DNA: TGTGCCAGCAGCCCCCGGACAGGGGGGGGGCTATACTATGGCTACACCTTC; CDR3 protein: CASSPRTGGGLYYGYTF
D gene: .; V gene: TRBV18; J gene: TRBJ1-2; clone size: .; CDR3 DNA: TGTGCCAGCTCACCACCGGGGAGGCCCTATGGCTACACCTTC; CDR3 protein: CASSPPGRPYGYTF
D gene: TRBD1; V gene: TRBV10-3; J gene: TRBJ2-7; clone size: .; CDR3 DNA: TGTGCCATCAGTGCGACAGGGGTTAGCTCCTACGAGCAGTACTTC; CDR3 protein: CAISATGVSSYEQYF
D gene: .; V gene: TRBV6-2/TRBV6-3; J gene: TRBJ2-7; clone size: .; CDR3 DNA: TGTGCCAGCAGTTTTAGCTCCTACGAGCAGTACTTC; CDR3 protein: CASSFSSYEQYF
D gene: TRBD2; V gene: TRBV6-2/TRBV6-3; J gene: TRBJ2-1; clone size: once; CDR3 DNA: TGTGCCAGCAGTTACGGGACTAGGAATGAGCAGTTCTTC; CDR3 protein: CASSYGTRNEQFF
D gene: TRBD1; V gene: TRBV19; J gene: TRBJ1-1; clone size: .; CDR3 DNA: TGTGCCAGTAGTATAGATCCCGACAGGGGGAACACTGAAGCTTTCTTT; CDR3 protein: CASSIDPDRGNTEAFF
D gene: .; V gene: TRBV12-3/TRBV12-4; J gene: TRBJ1-1; clone size: .; CDR3 DNA: TGTGCCAGCAGTTTAGCGCCGGACAGTGAAGCTTTCTTT; CDR3 protein: CASSLAPDSEAFF
D gene: .; V gene: TRBV27; J gene: TRBJ1-2; clone size: few; CDR3 DNA: TGTGCCAGCAGTTTTGCAGGGAGGGGTTATGGCTACACCTTC; CDR3 protein: CASSFAGRGYGYTF
D gene: .; V gene: TRBV30; J gene: TRBJ1-5; clone size: .; CDR3 DNA: TGTGCCTGGAGTGACCGGGGAAATCAGCCCCAGCATTTT; CDR3 protein: CAWSDRGNQPQHF
D gene: .; V gene: TRBV7-8; J gene: TRBJ1-6; clone size: .; CDR3 DNA: TGTGCCATCGAAAAGGGTTCGGGAGGTTCACCCCTCCACTTT; CDR3 protein: CAIEKGSGGSPLHF
D gene: .; V gene: TRBV11-2; J gene: TRBJ1-2; clone size: .; CDR3 DNA: TGTGCCAGCAGCTTGGCAGGTTCTCCCTATGGCTACACCTTC; CDR3 protein: CASSLAGSPYGYTF
D gene: TRBD2; V gene: TRBV11-2; J gene: TRBJ2-1; clone size: .; CDR3 DNA: TGTGCCAGCAGCTTAGAGGGTGGACTAGCGGTTAATGAGCAGTTCTTC; CDR3 protein: CASSLEGGLAVNEQFF
D gene: TRBD1; V gene: TRBV27; J gene: TRBJ1-5; clone size: .; CDR3 DNA: TGTGCCAGCAGTACGACAGGGGATCAGCCCCAGCATTTT; CDR3 protein: CASSTTGDQPQHF
D gene: .; V gene: TRBV19; J gene: TRBJ1-1; clone size: .; CDR3 DNA: TGTGCCAGTAGAATCCGCGGGGAGCCTGAAGCTTTCTTT; CDR3 protein: CASRIRGEPEAFF
D gene: TRBD1; V gene: TRBV11-2; J gene: TRBJ1-2; clone size: .; CDR3 DNA: TGTGCCAGCAGCCCCGACAGGGAGAGCTATGGCTACACCTTC; CDR3 protein: CASSPDRESYGYTF
D gene: TRBD2; V gene: TRBV9; J gene: TRBJ2-1; clone size: .; CDR3 DNA: TGTGCCAGCAGCGTAAGGGAGACTAGCGGGTTCTACAATGAGCAGTTCTTC; CDR3 protein: CASSVRETSGFYNEQFF
D gene: .; V gene: TRBV7-3; J gene: TRBJ2-3; clone size: .; CDR3 DNA: TGTGCCAGCACCCTGAAGGGGGGGAGCACAGATACGCAGTATTTT; CDR3 protein: CASTLKGGSTDTQYF